A selection of T cell receptor beta chains follows, all from one sample in a study of control samples from healthy donors and cancer patients. The method was immunoSEQ multiplex PCR; TCRdb's version includes in-frame clones alone and lacks a portion of them. This table holds about 61,000 clones, nearly 90% found once. Input material: PBMCs. These receptors all stem from a man in his sixties with colorectal cancer. Each CDR3 is given with its conserved first and last residue. The D gene is left open where the match is weak. Only part of the rows carry a size: once, few, many, or a class if the clone is expanded.

CDR3nt: TGTGCCAGCAGGCGACTTGGGGGTCAGGACCAGCCCCAGCATTTT; CDR3aa: CASRRLGGQDQPQHF; d_gene: NA; j_gene: TRBJ1-5; v_gene: TRBV6-5; abundance: few
CDR3nt: TGTGCCAGCAGTATCGGGACAGGGGACTACGAGCAGTACTTC; CDR3aa: CASSIGTGDYEQYF; d_gene: TRBD1; j_gene: TRBJ2-7; v_gene: TRBV27; abundance: NA
CDR3nt: TGCGCCAGCAGCCAATCAGGGATTGTACCAGATACGCAGTATTTT; CDR3aa: CASSQSGIVPDTQYF; d_gene: NA; j_gene: TRBJ2-3; v_gene: TRBV5-1; abundance: NA
CDR3nt: TGTGCCAGCAGCTTGGAAACGGTGAACACTGAAGCTTTCTTT; CDR3aa: CASSLETVNTEAFF; d_gene: NA; j_gene: TRBJ1-1; v_gene: TRBV5-4; abundance: once
CDR3nt: TGTGCCACCAGTGCACACGGGGCTGGAAACACCATATATTTT; CDR3aa: CATSAHGAGNTIYF; d_gene: NA; j_gene: TRBJ1-3; v_gene: TRBV24-1; abundance: NA
CDR3nt: TGTGCCAGCAGCCAAGATAACCTAGCGGGGTTTGACAATGAGCAGTTCTTC; CDR3aa: CASSQDNLAGFDNEQFF; d_gene: TRBD2; j_gene: TRBJ2-1; v_gene: TRBV3-1/TRBV3-2; abundance: NA
CDR3nt: TGTGCCACCAGCGCCGCAGGGGGCGGTAATGAAAAACTGTTTTTT; CDR3aa: CATSAAGGGNEKLFF; d_gene: TRBD1; j_gene: TRBJ1-4; v_gene: TRBV15; abundance: NA
CDR3nt: TGTGCCAGCTTCCGAGGCTTAAGCTCCTACGAGCAGTACTTC; CDR3aa: CASFRGLSSYEQYF; d_gene: NA; j_gene: TRBJ2-7; v_gene: TRBV2; abundance: NA
CDR3nt: TGTGCCATCAGTGAGGTCAGGTATGATCAGCCCCAGCATTTT; CDR3aa: CAISEVRYDQPQHF; d_gene: NA; j_gene: TRBJ1-5; v_gene: TRBV10-3; abundance: NA
CDR3nt: TGCGCCAGCAGTCTGGTAGCGGGGGGGTCCTACAATGAGCAGTTCTTC; CDR3aa: CASSLVAGGSYNEQFF; d_gene: TRBD2; j_gene: TRBJ2-1; v_gene: TRBV5-1; abundance: NA
CDR3nt: TGTGCCAGCAGCCAAGCGGGACTGGGAAACACCATATATTTT; CDR3aa: CASSQAGLGNTIYF; d_gene: NA; j_gene: TRBJ1-3; v_gene: TRBV3-1/TRBV3-2; abundance: NA
CDR3nt: TGTGCCAGCACGGCGGGGGGGCCGGGGGAGCAGTTCTTC; CDR3aa: CASTAGGPGEQFF; d_gene: TRBD2; j_gene: TRBJ2-1; v_gene: TRBV28; abundance: NA
CDR3nt: TGTGCCAGCTTTGGGGGGGTCCGCACTGAAGCTTTCTTT; CDR3aa: CASFGGVRTEAFF; d_gene: NA; j_gene: TRBJ1-1; v_gene: TRBV18; abundance: NA
CDR3nt: TGTGCCAGCAGCGTAGACGGGGAGCTGTTTTTT; CDR3aa: CASSVDGELFF; d_gene: NA; j_gene: TRBJ2-2; v_gene: TRBV9; abundance: NA
CDR3nt: TGTGCCAGCAGCTCAGGTTTAGGGCAGGGATCTGGAAACACCATATATTTT; CDR3aa: CASSSGLGQGSGNTIYF; d_gene: NA; j_gene: TRBJ1-3; v_gene: TRBV7-9; abundance: NA
CDR3nt: TGTGCCAGCAGCCCCAGACAGGGGGCGGTTGAAGCTTTCTTT; CDR3aa: CASSPRQGAVEAFF; d_gene: TRBD1; j_gene: TRBJ1-1; v_gene: TRBV6-5; abundance: few
CDR3nt: TGTGCCAGCAGGCAGGGGGCTGAAGCTTTCTTT; CDR3aa: CASRQGAEAFF; d_gene: TRBD1; j_gene: TRBJ1-1; v_gene: TRBV2; abundance: NA
CDR3nt: TGTGCCAGCAGTTACGCGGATGAGCAGTTCTTC; CDR3aa: CASSYADEQFF; d_gene: NA; j_gene: TRBJ2-1; v_gene: TRBV6-5; abundance: few
CDR3nt: TGTGCCAGCAGGCTAAAAACCGACACTGAAGCTTTCTTT; CDR3aa: CASRLKTDTEAFF; d_gene: NA; j_gene: TRBJ1-1; v_gene: TRBV6-5; abundance: few
CDR3nt: TGTGCCAGCACCCGATCAACTAATGAAAAACTGTTTTTT; CDR3aa: CASTRSTNEKLFF; d_gene: NA; j_gene: TRBJ1-4; v_gene: TRBV7-2; abundance: NA
CDR3nt: TGTGCCTGCGCAGCACAGGGGAAGGGAGCCCAGTACTTC; CDR3aa: CACAAQGKGAQYF; d_gene: TRBD1; j_gene: TRBJ2-5; v_gene: TRBV30; abundance: NA
CDR3nt: TGTGCCAGCAGTTTCGGAACCAAGGCTGGGGAGCTGTTTTTT; CDR3aa: CASSFGTKAGELFF; d_gene: NA; j_gene: TRBJ2-2; v_gene: TRBV6-5; abundance: NA
CDR3nt: TGTGCCAGCAGCTTAGGAGGGGACGGGGAGACCCAGTACTTC; CDR3aa: CASSLGGDGETQYF; d_gene: NA; j_gene: TRBJ2-5; v_gene: TRBV11-3; abundance: NA
CDR3nt: TGTGCCAGTAGTATTGGCAGGGTAAGCAATCAGCCCCAGCATTTT; CDR3aa: CASSIGRVSNQPQHF; d_gene: NA; j_gene: TRBJ1-5; v_gene: TRBV19; abundance: NA
CDR3nt: TGTGCCAGCAGCTTAGAACGGTTAGCCAAAAACATTCAGTACTTC; CDR3aa: CASSLERLAKNIQYF; d_gene: NA; j_gene: TRBJ2-4; v_gene: TRBV7-2; abundance: once
CDR3nt: TGTGCCAGCAGCCAAGAACCTAGCGGGGGGGCTTCCTACGAGCAGTACTTC; CDR3aa: CASSQEPSGGASYEQYF; d_gene: TRBD2; j_gene: TRBJ2-7; v_gene: TRBV4-2; abundance: NA
CDR3nt: TGTGCCAGCAGTGTTACAGGTATCCAAGAGACCCAGTACTTC; CDR3aa: CASSVTGIQETQYF; d_gene: NA; j_gene: TRBJ2-5; v_gene: TRBV11-2; abundance: NA
CDR3nt: TGTGCCAGCAGCCAAGGGGACAGGGGGCGCGTGACAGATACGCAGTATTTT; CDR3aa: CASSQGDRGRVTDTQYF; d_gene: TRBD1; j_gene: TRBJ2-3; v_gene: TRBV4-2; abundance: NA
CDR3nt: TGTGCCATCAGTGAGACGACAGGGTATCGAGCTGCGAACACTGAAGCTTTCTTT; CDR3aa: CAISETTGYRAANTEAFF; d_gene: TRBD1; j_gene: TRBJ1-1; v_gene: TRBV10-3; abundance: NA
CDR3nt: TGCGCCAGCAGCCCGACTGCCTCTGGGGCCAACGTCCTGACTTTC; CDR3aa: CASSPTASGANVLTF; d_gene: NA; j_gene: TRBJ2-6; v_gene: TRBV5-1; abundance: NA
CDR3nt: TGTGCCAGCAGTGAACCCGGGACAGTGGTGTACGAGCAGTACTTC; CDR3aa: CASSEPGTVVYEQYF; d_gene: TRBD1; j_gene: TRBJ2-7; v_gene: TRBV6-1; abundance: NA
CDR3nt: TGTGCCAGCAGCTTGGAAGGGTACTCACCCCTCCACTTT; CDR3aa: CASSLEGYSPLHF; d_gene: NA; j_gene: TRBJ1-6; v_gene: TRBV7-2; abundance: NA
CDR3nt: TGTGCCAGCAGTTTAGGGACTAGCCTCTACAATGAGCAGTTCTTC; CDR3aa: CASSLGTSLYNEQFF; d_gene: TRBD2; j_gene: TRBJ2-1; v_gene: TRBV28; abundance: NA
CDR3nt: TGTGCCAGCAGTTTGATGTGGGTGGGGGGCGGTTACGAGCAGTACTTC; CDR3aa: CASSLMWVGGGYEQYF; d_gene: NA; j_gene: TRBJ2-7; v_gene: TRBV28; abundance: NA
CDR3nt: TGTGCCAGCACCGAACCGGGGGGCCAAGAGACCCAGTACTTC; CDR3aa: CASTEPGGQETQYF; d_gene: TRBD2; j_gene: TRBJ2-5; v_gene: TRBV7-8; abundance: NA
CDR3nt: TGTGCCTCGGCGGGGACAGGGATGTTTCGGGAGCAGTACTTC; CDR3aa: CASAGTGMFREQYF; d_gene: TRBD1; j_gene: TRBJ2-7; v_gene: TRBV6-6; abundance: NA
CDR3nt: TGTGCCAGCAGCTTAGTGATTGGGACAGGGTCCCAGCATTTT; CDR3aa: CASSLVIGTGSQHF; d_gene: TRBD1; j_gene: TRBJ1-5; v_gene: TRBV7-4; abundance: NA